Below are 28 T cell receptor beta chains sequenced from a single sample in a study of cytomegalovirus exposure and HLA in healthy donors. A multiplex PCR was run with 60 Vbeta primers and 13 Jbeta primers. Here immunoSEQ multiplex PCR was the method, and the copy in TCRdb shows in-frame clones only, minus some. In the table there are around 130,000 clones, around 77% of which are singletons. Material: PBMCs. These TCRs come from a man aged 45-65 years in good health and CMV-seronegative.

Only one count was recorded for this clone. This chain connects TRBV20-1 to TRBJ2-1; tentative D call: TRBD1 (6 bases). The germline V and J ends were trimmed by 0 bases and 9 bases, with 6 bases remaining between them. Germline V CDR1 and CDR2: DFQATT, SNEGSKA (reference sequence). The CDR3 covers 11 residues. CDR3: CSAREDSEQFF. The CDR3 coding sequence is TGCAGTGCTAGAGAGGACAGTGAGCAGTTCTTC.

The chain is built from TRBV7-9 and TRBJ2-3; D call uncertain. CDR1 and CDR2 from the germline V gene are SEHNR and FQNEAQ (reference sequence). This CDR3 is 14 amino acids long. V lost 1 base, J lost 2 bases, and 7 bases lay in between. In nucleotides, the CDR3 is TGTGCCAGCAGCTTAGGAGGAAACACAGATACGCAGTATTTT. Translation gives CASSLGGNTDTQYF. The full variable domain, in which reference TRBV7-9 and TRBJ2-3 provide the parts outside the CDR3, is DTGVSQNPRHKITKRGQNVTFRCDPISEHNRLYWYRQTLGQGPEFLTYFQNEAQLEKSRLLSDRFSAERPKGSFSTLEIQRTEQGDSAMYLCASSLGGNTDTQYFGPGTRLTVL.

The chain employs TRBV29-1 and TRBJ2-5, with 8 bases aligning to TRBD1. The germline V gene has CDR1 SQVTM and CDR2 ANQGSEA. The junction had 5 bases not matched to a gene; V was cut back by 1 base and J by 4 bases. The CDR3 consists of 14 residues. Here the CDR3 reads CSVEVGQGGETQYF. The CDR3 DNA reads TGCAGCGTTGAAGTTGGACAGGGAGGAGAGACCCAGTACTTC. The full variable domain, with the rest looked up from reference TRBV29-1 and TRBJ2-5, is SAVISQKPSRDICQRGTSLTIQCQVDSQVTMMFWYRQQPGQSLTLIATANQGSEATYESGFVIDKFPISRPNLTFSTLTVSNMSPEDSSIYLCSVEVGQGGETQYFGPGTRLLVL.

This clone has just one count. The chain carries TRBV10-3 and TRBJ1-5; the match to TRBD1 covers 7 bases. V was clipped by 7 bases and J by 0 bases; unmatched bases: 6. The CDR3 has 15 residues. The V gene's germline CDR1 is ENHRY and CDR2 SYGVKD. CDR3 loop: CAINTGTDSNQPQHF. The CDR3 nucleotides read TGTGCCATCAATACCGGGACAGATAGCAATCAGCCCCAGCATTTT.

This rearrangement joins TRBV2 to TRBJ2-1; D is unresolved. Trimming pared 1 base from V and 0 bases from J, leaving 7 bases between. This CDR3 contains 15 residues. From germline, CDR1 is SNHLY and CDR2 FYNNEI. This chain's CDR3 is CASSEGYSSYNEQFF. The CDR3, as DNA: TGTGCCAGCAGTGAAGGATACAGCTCCTACAATGAGCAGTTCTTC.

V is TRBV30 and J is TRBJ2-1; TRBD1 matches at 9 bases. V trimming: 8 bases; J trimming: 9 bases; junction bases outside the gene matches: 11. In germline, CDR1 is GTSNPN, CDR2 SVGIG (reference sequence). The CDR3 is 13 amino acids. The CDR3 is CAGDRDRGGEQFF. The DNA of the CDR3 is TGTGCCGGGGACAGGGATAGAGGCGGTGAGCAGTTCTTC.

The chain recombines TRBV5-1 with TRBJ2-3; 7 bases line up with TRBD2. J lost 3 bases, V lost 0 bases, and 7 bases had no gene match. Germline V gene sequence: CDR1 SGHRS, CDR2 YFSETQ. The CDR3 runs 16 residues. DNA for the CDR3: TGCGCCAGCAGCTTGGTGGCTAGCGGAGGGACAGATACGCAGTATTTT. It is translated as CASSLVASGGTDTQYF.

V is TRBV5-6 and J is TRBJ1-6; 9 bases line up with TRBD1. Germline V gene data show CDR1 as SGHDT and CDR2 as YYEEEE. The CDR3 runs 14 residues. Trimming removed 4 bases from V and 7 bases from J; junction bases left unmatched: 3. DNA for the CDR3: TGTGCCAGCAGCACAGGGACAGGGAATTCACCCCTCCACTTT. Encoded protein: CASSTGTGNSPLHF. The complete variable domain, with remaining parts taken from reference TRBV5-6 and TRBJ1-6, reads DAGVTQSPTHLIKTRGQQVTLRCSPKSGHDTVSWYQQALGQGPQFIFQYYEEEERQRGNFPDRFSGHQFPNYSSELNVNALLLGDSALYLCASSTGTGNSPLHFGNGTRLTVT.

The CDR3: CATSRDTGNQPQHF. As DNA, the CDR3 is TGTGCCACCAGCCGGGACACCGGCAATCAGCCCCAGCATTTT. The chain employs TRBV19 and TRBJ1-5, with D perhaps matching TRBD1 (6 bases). The CDR3 is 14 amino acids. In germline, CDR1 is LNHDA, CDR2 SQIVND (reference sequence). Deletions cut 10 bases from V and 2 bases from J, with 15 bases between.

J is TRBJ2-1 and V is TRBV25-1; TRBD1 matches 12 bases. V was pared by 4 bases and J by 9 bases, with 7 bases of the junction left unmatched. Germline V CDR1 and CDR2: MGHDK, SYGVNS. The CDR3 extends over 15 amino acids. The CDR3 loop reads CASSAPGQGAGEQFF. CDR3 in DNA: TGTGCCAGCAGTGCACCGGGACAGGGGGCCGGTGAGCAGTTCTTC. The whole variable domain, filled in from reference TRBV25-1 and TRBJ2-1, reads EADIYQTPRYLVIGTGKKITLECSQTMGHDKMYWYQQDPGMELHLIHYSYGVNSTEKGDLSSESTVSRIRTEHFPLTLESARPSHTSQYLCASSAPGQGAGEQFFGPGTRLTVL.

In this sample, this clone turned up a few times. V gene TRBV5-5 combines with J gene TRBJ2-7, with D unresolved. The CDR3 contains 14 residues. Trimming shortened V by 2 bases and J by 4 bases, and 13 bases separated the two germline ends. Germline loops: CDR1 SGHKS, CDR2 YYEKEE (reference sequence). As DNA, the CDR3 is TGTGCCAGCAGCTTCCGGCTTCCAGGTTACGAGCAGTACTTC. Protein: CASSFRLPGYEQYF.

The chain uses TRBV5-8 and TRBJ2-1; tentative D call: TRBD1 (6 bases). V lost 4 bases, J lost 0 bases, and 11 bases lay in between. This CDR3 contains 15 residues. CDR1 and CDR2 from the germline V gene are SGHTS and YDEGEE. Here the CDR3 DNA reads TGTGCCAGCAGCCCGGGACACCTCTCCTACAATGAGCAGTTCTTC. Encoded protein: CASSPGHLSYNEQFF.

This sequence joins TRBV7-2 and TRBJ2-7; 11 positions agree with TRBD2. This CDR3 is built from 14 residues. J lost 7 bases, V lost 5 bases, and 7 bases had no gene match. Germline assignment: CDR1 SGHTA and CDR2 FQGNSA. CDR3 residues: CASSALAGVSEQYF. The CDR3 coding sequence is TGTGCCAGCAGCGCACTAGCGGGAGTGTCAGAGCAGTACTTC.

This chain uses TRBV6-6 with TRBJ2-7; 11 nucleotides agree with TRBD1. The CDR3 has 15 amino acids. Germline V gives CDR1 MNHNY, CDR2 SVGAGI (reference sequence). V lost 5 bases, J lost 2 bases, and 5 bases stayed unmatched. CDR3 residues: CASSAPGQGAYEQYF. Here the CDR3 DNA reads TGTGCCAGCAGTGCTCCGGGACAGGGGGCCTACGAGCAGTACTTC.

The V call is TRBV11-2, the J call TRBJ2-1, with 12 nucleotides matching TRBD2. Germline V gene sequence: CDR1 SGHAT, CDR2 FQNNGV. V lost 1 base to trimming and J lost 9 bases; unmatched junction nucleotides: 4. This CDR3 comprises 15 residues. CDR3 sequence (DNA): TGTGCCAGCAGCTTAGGCCTAGCGGGAGGGATTGAGCAGTTCTTC. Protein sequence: CASSLGLAGGIEQFF.

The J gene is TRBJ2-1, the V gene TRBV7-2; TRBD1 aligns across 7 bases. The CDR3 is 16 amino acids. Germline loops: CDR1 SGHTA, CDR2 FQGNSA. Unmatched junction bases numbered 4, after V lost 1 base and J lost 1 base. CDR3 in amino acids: CASSLGGQPSYNEQFF. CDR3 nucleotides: TGTGCCAGCAGCTTAGGGGGACAGCCTTCCTACAATGAGCAGTTCTTC.

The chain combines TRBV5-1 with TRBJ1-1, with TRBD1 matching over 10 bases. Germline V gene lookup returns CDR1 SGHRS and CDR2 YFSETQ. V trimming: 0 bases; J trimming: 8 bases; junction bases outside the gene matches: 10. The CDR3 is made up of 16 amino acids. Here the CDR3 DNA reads TGCGCCAGCAGCTTGGCCGGGGTGGGACAGGGGAACGAAGCTTTCTTT. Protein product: CASSLAGVGQGNEAFF.

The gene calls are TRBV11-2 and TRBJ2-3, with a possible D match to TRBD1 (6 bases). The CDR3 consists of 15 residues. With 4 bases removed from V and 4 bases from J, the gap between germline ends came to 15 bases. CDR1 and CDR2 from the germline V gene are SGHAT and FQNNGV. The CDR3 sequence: CASSSGRGSSDTQYF. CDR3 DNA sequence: TGTGCCAGCAGCTCGGGCAGGGGCTCATCAGATACGCAGTATTTT.

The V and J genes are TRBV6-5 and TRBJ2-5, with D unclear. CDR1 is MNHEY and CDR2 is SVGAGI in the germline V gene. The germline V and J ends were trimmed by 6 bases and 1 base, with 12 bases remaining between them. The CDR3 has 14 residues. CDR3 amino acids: CASRKTSVQETQYF. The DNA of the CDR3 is TGTGCCAGCAGAAAAACAAGCGTCCAAGAGACCCAGTACTTC.

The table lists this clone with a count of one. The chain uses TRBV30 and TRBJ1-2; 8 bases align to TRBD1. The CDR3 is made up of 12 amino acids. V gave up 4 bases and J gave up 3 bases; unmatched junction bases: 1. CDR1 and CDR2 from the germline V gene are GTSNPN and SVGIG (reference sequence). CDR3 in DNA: TGTGCCTGGACACAGGGGGACTATGGCTACACCTTC. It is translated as CAWTQGDYGYTF.

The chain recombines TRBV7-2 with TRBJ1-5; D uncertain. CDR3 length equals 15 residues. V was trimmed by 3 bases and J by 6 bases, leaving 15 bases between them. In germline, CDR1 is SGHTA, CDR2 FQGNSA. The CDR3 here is CASSLGATFRQPQHF. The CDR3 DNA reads TGTGCCAGCAGCTTGGGCGCCACCTTCCGTCAGCCCCAGCATTTT.

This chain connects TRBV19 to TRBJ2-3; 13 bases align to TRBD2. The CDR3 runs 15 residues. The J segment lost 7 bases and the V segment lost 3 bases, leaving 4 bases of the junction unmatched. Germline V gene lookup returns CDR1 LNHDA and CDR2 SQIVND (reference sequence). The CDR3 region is CASSIGLAGVHTQYF. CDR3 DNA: TGTGCCAGTAGTATCGGACTAGCGGGAGTTCATACGCAGTATTTT. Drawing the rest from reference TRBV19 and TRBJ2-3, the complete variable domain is DGGITQSPKYLFRKEGQNVTLSCEQNLNHDAMYWYRQDPGQGLRLIYYSQIVNDFQKGDIAEGYSVSREKKESFPLTVTSAQKNPTAFYLCASSIGLAGVHTQYFGPGTRLTVL.

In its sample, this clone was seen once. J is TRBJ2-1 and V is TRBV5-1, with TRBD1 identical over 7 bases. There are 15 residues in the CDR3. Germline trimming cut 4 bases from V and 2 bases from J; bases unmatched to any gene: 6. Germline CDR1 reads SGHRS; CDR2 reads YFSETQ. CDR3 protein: CASSRTGWTYNEQFF. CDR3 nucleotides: TGCGCCAGCAGCCGGACAGGTTGGACCTACAATGAGCAGTTCTTC.

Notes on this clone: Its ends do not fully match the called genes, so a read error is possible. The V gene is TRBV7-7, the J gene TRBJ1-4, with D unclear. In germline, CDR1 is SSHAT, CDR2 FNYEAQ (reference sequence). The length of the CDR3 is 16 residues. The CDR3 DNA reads TGTGCTAGCAGCTTAAGCCCTATCGGGACTAATGAAAAACTGTTTTTT. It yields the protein CASSLSPIGTNEKLFF.

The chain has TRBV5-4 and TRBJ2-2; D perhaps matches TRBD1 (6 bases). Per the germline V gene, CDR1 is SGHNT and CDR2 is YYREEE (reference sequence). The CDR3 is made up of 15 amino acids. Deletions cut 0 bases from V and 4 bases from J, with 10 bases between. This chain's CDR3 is CASSLGSGATGELFF. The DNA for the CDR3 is TGTGCCAGCAGCTTGGGGTCAGGGGCCACCGGGGAGCTGTTTTTT.

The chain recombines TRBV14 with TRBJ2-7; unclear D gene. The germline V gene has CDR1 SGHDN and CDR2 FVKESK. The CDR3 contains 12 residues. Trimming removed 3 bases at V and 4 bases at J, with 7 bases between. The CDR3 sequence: CASSHRRYEQYF. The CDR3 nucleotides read TGTGCCAGCAGCCACCGCCGGTACGAGCAGTACTTC.

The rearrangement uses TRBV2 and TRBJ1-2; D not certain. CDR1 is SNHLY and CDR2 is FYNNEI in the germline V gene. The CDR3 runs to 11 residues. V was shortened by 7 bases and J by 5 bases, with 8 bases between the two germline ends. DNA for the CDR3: TGTGCCAGCACCCAGGATTATGGCTACACCTTC. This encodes CASTQDYGYTF. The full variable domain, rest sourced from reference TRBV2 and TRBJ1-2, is EPEVTQTPSHQVTQMGQEVILRCVPISNHLYFYWYRQILGQKVEFLVSFYNNEISEKSEIFDDQFSVERPDGSNFTLKIRSTKLEDSAMYFCASTQDYGYTFGSGTRLTVV.

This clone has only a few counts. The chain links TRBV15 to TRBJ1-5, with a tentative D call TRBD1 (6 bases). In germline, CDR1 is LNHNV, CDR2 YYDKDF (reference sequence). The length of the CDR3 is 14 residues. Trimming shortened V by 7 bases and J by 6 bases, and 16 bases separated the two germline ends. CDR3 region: CATMWGGLGQPQHF. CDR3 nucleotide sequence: TGTGCCACCATGTGGGGGGGGCTAGGTCAGCCCCAGCATTTT.